The 12 T cell receptor beta chains listed next were all sequenced from one sample in a study of pediatric ulcerative colitis (dated by TCRdb to 2018 to 2020). Library preparation employed the immunoSEQ multiplex PCR assay. TCRdb holds this immuneACCESS table with in-frame rearrangements only. Some clones are missing; in checked studies, unresolved V genes explain under half, and the rest has no known cause. This sample has approximately 30,000 clones in its table, and approximately 82% of those were observed once. The ten largest clonotypes hold approximately 4.5% of the sample. The sample comprised blood. The origin of the receptors is a boy under 18 with severe ulcerative colitis.

This chain connects TRBV18 to TRBJ2-4; D may be TRBD1 or TRBD2 (5 bases each). CDR3 length: 17 residues. CDR1 and CDR2 from the germline V gene are KGHSH and LQKENI. The ends were cut back, 3 bases at V and 3 bases at J, with 18 bases in the middle. The CDR3 here is CASSPFTHGAGKNIQYF. CDR3 DNA: TGTGCCAGCTCACCTTTCACACACGGGGCGGGCAAAAACATTCAGTACTTC.

This clone has a single count. The chain recombines TRBV5-1 with TRBJ1-3; D is undetermined. Germline CDR1 and CDR2: SGHRS and YFSETQ. The CDR3 runs 15 residues. The V gene lost 0 bases and the J gene lost 0 bases, with 7 bases spanning the gap. The DNA for the CDR3 is TGCGCCAGCAGCTTGGGTGTGACCTCTGGAAACACCATATATTTT. Its protein is CASSLGVTSGNTIYF.

The chain recombines TRBV7-8 with TRBJ2-1; no definite D call. The V and J ends lost 3 bases and 2 bases respectively, with 2 bases between them. Germline loops: CDR1 SGHVS, CDR2 FQNEAQ. The length of the CDR3 is 12 residues. CDR3 in DNA: TGTGCCAGCAGCTTGGCCTACAATGAGCAGTTCTTC. Translation: CASSLAYNEQFF.

The CDR3 loop reads CAALVGGANVLTF. The CDR3 DNA follows: TGTGCCGCCTTGGTAGGCGGGGCCAACGTCCTGACTTTC. V and J are TRBV25-1 and TRBJ2-6, with D unclear. CDR1 is MGHDK, CDR2 SYGVNS, per germline. The CDR3 extends over 13 amino acids. V lost 11 bases and J lost 4, with 12 bases in between.

The chain recombines TRBV19 with TRBJ2-7, with D possibly being TRBD1 or TRBD2 (5 bases each). This CDR3 region has 14 residues. V lost 3 bases and J lost 4, with 13 bases in between. Germline CDR1 and CDR2: LNHDA and SQIVND (reference sequence). DNA for the CDR3: TGTGCCAGTAGTATTGGCCGGGGCGGTTACGAGCAGTACTTC. Translating it yields CASSIGRGGYEQYF.

The genes are TRBV4-2 and TRBJ2-1, with 9 bases aligning to TRBD2. The ends lost 2 bases at V and 3 bases at J; junction bases unmatched: 11. The CDR3 runs 18 residues. The germline CDR1 and CDR2 sequences are LGHNA and YNFKEQ. For the CDR3, the DNA is TGTGCCAGCAGCCAATGGGCCAGCGGGGGGCGAGGCTACAATGAGCAGTTCTTC. Encoded protein: CASSQWASGGRGYNEQFF.

V gene TRBV30 combines with J gene TRBJ2-5, with 8 bases lining up with TRBD2. The germline V gene has CDR1 GTSNPN and CDR2 SVGIG (reference sequence). This CDR3 comprises 15 residues. Trimming removed 2 bases from V and 8 bases from J; junction bases left unmatched: 13. In DNA form, the CDR3 reads TGTGCCTGGAGTCTTACTAGCGGCCGACGAGGTACCCAGTACTTC. Translated, it gives CAWSLTSGRRGTQYF.

This rearrangement joins TRBV6-5 to TRBJ1-4; 8 positions match TRBD1. Per germline, CDR1 MNHEY and CDR2 SVGAGI. Trimming cost V 7 bases and J 3 bases; bases outside gene matches: 7. This CDR3 is built from 15 residues. CDR3 region: CASTKRTGPNEKLFF. The CDR3, as DNA: TGTGCCAGCACAAAGAGGACAGGGCCTAATGAAAAACTGTTTTTT.

The chain links TRBV25-1 to TRBJ2-3; D perhaps matches TRBD1 (7 bases). Trimming stripped 3 bases from V and 3 bases from J, with 16 bases between. The germline V gene has CDR1 MGHDK and CDR2 SYGVNS. This CDR3 contains 16 residues. CDR3 protein: CASSDRRRGQTDTQYF. CDR3 DNA: TGTGCCAGCAGTGATCGGAGGAGGGGGCAGACAGATACGCAGTATTTT.

The J gene is TRBJ2-5, the V gene TRBV2, with D unresolved. The CDR3 is made up of 13 amino acids. Deletions cut 7 bases from V and 2 bases from J, with 11 bases between. Germline lookup yields CDR1 SNHLY and CDR2 FYNNEI. Written as DNA, the CDR3 is TGTGCCAGCAACGTGGAACAGCAAGAGACCCAGTACTTC. Its protein is CASNVEQQETQYF.

The chain employs TRBV30 and TRBJ1-1; tentatively, D is TRBD1 (6 bases). CDR1 is GTSNPN, CDR2 SVGIG, per germline (reference sequence). The CDR3 has 15 residues. With 5 bases removed from V and 4 bases from J, the gap between germline ends came to 20 bases. CDR3 coding DNA: TGTGCCTGGGATAATGGGGCGGGAGGGGGCACTGAAGCTTTCTTT. This translates into CAWDNGAGGGTEAFF.

CDR3 nucleotides: TGTGCCAGCAGTGATACAGGGTTTGGCTACACCTTC. Its translation: CASSDTGFGYTF. This chain connects TRBV6-1 to TRBJ1-2; a possible D gene is TRBD1 (6 bases). Trimming took off 3 bases at V and 7 bases at J, with 9 bases between the two ends. Germline V CDR1 and CDR2: MNHNS, SASEGT. The CDR3 runs 12 residues.